A selection of T cell receptor beta chains follows, all from one sample in a study of blood T cell repertoires in COVID-19. Libraries were prepared by immunoSEQ multiplex PCR; TCRdb keeps only in-frame clonotypes and omits some of them. The table has over 200,000 clones, roughly 80% seen once. The sequencing sample was made of PBMCs or T cells enriched from blood (not recorded which). These receptors originate from a man between 60 and 75 years old who had recovered from COVID-19. Each CDR3 is given with its conserved first and last residue. The D gene is left open where the match is weak. A row's size may be missing; if present it is once, few, many or a size class.

>-|TRBJ1-1|TRBD1|TRBV2
CASSPTGVYAEAFF
TGTGCCAGCAGTCCGACAGGGGTGTACGCTGAAGCTTTCTTT
>-|TRBJ2-1|-|TRBV5-1
CASSLSGGANSNEQFF
TGCGCCAGCAGTTTGTCTGGGGGCGCTAATTCCAATGAGCAGTTCTTC
>-|TRBJ2-3|TRBD2|TRBV12-5
CASGPRLGGGRNTQYF
TGTGCTAGTGGCCCTCGGTTGGGCGGGGGAAGAAATACGCAGTATTTT
>-|TRBJ2-1|TRBD2|TRBV7-2
CASSLDSTSGARFF
TGTGCCAGCAGCTTAGATTCGACTAGCGGGGCGCGGTTCTTC
>-|TRBJ1-1|-|TRBV9
CASSPQQGEAFF
TGTGCCAGCAGCCCACAACAGGGTGAAGCTTTCTTT
>few|TRBJ2-2|-|TRBV5-1
CASSLWATEGGELFF
TGCGCCAGCAGCTTGTGGGCCACGGAGGGCGGGGAGCTGTTTTTT
>-|TRBJ2-1|TRBD1|TRBV19
CASSTRQGPSSYNEQFF
TGTGCCAGTAGTACGAGACAGGGGCCCAGCTCCTACAATGAGCAGTTCTTC
>-|TRBJ1-1|TRBD1|TRBV11-1
CASSLGDRGQLEAFF
TGTGCCAGCAGCTTAGGGGACAGGGGCCAACTGGAAGCTTTCTTT
>-|TRBJ2-5|TRBD2|TRBV6-1
CASSERRGKQETQYF
TGTGCCAGCAGTGAACGGCGGGGGAAACAAGAGACCCAGTACTTC
>-|TRBJ1-4|-|TRBV2
CASRTQENEKLFF
TGTGCCAGCAGAACACAGGAGAATGAAAAACTGTTTTTT
>-|TRBJ2-3|TRBD2|TRBV2
CASIGIAGAPSTDTQYF
TGTGCCAGCATCGGGATAGCGGGGGCGCCTAGCACAGATACGCAGTATTTT